This T cell receptor beta chain is from a study of cytomegalovirus exposure and HLA in healthy donors. Trimming at V came to 4 bases and at J to 2 bases, leaving 4 bases not matched to a gene. Germline lookup yields CDR1 LNHDA and CDR2 SQIVND (reference sequence). The CDR3 loop spans 14 amino acids. Vbeta (60) and Jbeta (13) primers were used in the PCR. Sequenced by immunoSEQ multiplex PCR; TCRdb stores in-frame clones only, minus some. The sample holds roughly 200,000 clones, 70% to 80% seen once. The source material was PBMCs. This chain connects TRBV19 to TRBJ2-7; 8 bases agree with TRBD1. The receptor's source is a woman under 40 in good health and CMV-seropositive. The DNA for the CDR3 is TGTGCCAGTAGTACCCGGACAGGGACCTACGAGCAGTACTTC. Translation: CASSTRTGTYEQYF.